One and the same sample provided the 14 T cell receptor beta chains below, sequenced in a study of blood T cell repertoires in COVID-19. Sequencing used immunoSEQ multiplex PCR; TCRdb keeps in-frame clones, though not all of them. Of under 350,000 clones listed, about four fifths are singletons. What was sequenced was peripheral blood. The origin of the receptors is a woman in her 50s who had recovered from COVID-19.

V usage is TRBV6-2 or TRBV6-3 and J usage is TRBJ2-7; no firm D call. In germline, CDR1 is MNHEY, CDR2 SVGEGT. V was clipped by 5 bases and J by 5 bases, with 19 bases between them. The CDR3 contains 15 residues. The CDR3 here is CASSTPRLLPHEQYF. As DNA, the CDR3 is TGTGCCAGCAGTACCCCGCGGCTCCTCCCTCACGAGCAGTACTTC.

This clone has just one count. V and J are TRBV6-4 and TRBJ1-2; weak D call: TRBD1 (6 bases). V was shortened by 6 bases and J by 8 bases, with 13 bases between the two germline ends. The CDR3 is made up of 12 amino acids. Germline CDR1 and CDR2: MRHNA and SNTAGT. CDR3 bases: TGTGCCAGCAGGACAGGTTCGGGAGGCTACACCTTC. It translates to CASRTGSGGYTF.

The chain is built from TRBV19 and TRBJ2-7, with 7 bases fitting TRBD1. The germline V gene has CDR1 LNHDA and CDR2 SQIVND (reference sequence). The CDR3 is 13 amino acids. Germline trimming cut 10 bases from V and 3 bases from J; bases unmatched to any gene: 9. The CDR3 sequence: CATEGAGNYEQYF. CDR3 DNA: TGTGCCACCGAGGGGGCAGGGAACTACGAGCAGTACTTC.

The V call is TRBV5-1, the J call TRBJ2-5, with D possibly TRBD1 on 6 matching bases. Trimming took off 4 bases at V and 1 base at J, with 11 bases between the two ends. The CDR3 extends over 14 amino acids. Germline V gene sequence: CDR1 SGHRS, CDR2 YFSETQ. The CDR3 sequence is CASSVQGPQETQYF. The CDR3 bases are TGCGCCAGCAGCGTACAGGGTCCCCAAGAGACCCAGTACTTC.

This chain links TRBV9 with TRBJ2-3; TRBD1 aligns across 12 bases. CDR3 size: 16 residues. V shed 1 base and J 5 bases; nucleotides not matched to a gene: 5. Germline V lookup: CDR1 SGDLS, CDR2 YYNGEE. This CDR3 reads CASSVFGTGGRDTQYF. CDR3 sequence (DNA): TGTGCCAGCAGCGTATTCGGGACAGGGGGCAGAGATACGCAGTATTTT.

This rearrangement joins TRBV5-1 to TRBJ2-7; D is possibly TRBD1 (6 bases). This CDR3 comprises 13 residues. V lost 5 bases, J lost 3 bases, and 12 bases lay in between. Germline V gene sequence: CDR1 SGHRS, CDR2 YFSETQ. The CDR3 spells CASRRQEDYEQYF. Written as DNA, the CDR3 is TGCGCCAGCAGGAGACAGGAAGACTACGAGCAGTACTTC.

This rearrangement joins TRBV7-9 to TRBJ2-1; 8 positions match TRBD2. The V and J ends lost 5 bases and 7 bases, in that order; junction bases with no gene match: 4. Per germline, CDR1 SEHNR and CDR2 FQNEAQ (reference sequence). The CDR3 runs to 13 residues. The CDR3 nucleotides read TGTGCCAGCAGCCGCGGGACTAGGAATGAGCAGTTCTTC. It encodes CASSRGTRNEQFF.

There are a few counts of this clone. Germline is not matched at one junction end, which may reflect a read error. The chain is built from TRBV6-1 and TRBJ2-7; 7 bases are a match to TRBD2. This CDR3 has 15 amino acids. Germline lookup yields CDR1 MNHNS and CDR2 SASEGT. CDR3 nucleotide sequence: TGTGCCAGTAGTGAAGCGGGACGGGGGACTCCCCCGCGGTACTTC. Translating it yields CASSEAGRGTPPRYF.

This CDR3 reads CASSRTSGIVEQYF. CDR3 nucleotides: TGTGCCAGCAGCCGTACTAGCGGGATCGTAGAGCAGTACTTC. The J gene is TRBJ2-7, the V gene TRBV6-2 or TRBV6-3, with 10 bases that match TRBD2. The CDR3 contains 14 residues. Per the germline V gene, CDR1 is MNHEY and CDR2 is SVGEGT. The V segment lost 6 bases and the J segment 7 bases; nucleotides outside the gene matches: 9.

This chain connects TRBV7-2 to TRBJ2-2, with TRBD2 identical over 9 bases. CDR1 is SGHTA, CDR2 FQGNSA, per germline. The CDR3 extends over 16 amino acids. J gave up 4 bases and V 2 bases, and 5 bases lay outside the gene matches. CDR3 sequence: CASSLRRGGATGELFF. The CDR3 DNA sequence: TGTGCCAGCAGCTTAAGGCGGGGGGGCGCCACCGGGGAGCTGTTTTTT.

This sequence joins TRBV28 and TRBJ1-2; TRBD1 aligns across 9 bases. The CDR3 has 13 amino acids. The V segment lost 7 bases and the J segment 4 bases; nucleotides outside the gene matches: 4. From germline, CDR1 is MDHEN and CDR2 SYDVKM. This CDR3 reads CASKQGALYGYTF. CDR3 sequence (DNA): TGTGCCAGCAAACAGGGGGCGCTCTATGGCTACACCTTC.

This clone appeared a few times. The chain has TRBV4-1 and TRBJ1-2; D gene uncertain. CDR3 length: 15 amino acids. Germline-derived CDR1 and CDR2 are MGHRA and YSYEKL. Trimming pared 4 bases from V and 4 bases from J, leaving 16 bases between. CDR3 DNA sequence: TGCGCCAGCAGCCCACGCCGGCGGGAGGGCTATGGCTACACCTTC. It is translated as CASSPRRREGYGYTF.

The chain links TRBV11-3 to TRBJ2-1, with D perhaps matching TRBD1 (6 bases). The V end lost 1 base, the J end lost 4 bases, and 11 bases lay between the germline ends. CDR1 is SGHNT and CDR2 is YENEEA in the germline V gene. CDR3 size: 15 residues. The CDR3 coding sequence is TGTGCCAGCAGCTTAGGAGAGACAGGATACAATGAGCAGTTCTTC. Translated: CASSLGETGYNEQFF. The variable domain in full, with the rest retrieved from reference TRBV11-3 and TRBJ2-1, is EAGVVQSPRYKIIEKKQPVAFWCNPISGHNTLYWYLQNLGQGPELLIRYENEEAVDDSQLPKDRFSAERLKGVDSTLKIQPAELGDSAVYLCASSLGETGYNEQFFGPGTRLTVL.

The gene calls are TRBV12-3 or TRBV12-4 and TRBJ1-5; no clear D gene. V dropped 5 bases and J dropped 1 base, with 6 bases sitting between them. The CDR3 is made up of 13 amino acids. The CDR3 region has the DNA TGTGCCAGCAGTCCCGGGAGCAATCAGCCCCAGCATTTT. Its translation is CASSPGSNQPQHF.